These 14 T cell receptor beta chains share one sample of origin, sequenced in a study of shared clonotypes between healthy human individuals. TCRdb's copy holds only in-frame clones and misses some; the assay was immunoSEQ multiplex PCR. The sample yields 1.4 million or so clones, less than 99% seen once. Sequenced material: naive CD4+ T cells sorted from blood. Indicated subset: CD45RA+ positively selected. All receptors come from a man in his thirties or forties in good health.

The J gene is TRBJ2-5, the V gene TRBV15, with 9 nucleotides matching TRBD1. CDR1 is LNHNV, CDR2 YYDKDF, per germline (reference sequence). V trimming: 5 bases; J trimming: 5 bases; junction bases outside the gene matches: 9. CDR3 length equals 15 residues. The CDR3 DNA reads TGTGCCACCAGCGATCGACAGGGGGAGTGGGAGACCCAGTACTTC. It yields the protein CATSDRQGEWETQYF.

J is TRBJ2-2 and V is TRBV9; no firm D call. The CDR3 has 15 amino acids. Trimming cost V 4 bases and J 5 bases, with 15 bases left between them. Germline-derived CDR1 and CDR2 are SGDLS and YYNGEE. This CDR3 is CASSYPPWGTGELFF. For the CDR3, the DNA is TGTGCCAGCAGCTACCCACCTTGGGGAACCGGGGAGCTGTTTTTT. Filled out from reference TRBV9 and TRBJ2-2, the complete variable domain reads DSGVTQTPKHLITATGQRVTLRCSPRSGDLSVYWYQQSLDQGLQFLIQYYNGEERAKGNILERFSAQQFPDLHSELNLSSLELGDSALYFCASSYPPWGTGELFFGEGSRLTVL.

The CDR3 reads CAANPRPRAEAFF. The CDR3 DNA reads as TGTGCCGCCAACCCCCGCCCCCGGGCAGAAGCTTTCTTT. The chain has TRBV10-3 and TRBJ1-1; D unclear. Per germline, CDR1 ENHRY and CDR2 SYGVKD. CDR3 size: 13 residues. V was shortened by 11 bases and J by 8 bases, with 21 bases between the two germline ends.

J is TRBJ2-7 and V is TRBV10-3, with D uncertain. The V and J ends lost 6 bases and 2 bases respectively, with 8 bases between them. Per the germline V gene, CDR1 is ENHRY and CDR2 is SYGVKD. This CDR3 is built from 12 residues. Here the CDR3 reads CAISPAPYEQYF. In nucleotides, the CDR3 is TGTGCCATCAGCCCGGCACCCTACGAGCAGTACTTC.

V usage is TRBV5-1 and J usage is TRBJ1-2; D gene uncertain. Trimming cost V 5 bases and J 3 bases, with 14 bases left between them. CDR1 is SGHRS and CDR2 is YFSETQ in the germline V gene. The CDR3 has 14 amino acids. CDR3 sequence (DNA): TGCGCCAGCAGTCTTGCGGCCGGGGACTATGGCTACACCTTC. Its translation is CASSLAAGDYGYTF.

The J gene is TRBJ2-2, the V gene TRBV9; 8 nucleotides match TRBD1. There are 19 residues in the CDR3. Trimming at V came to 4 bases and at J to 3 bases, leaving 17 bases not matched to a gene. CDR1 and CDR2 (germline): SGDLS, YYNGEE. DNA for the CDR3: TGTGCCAGCAGCTTGCGAACCATAGGACAGGGTCGCCACACCGGGGAGCTGTTTTTT. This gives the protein CASSLRTIGQGRHTGELFF.

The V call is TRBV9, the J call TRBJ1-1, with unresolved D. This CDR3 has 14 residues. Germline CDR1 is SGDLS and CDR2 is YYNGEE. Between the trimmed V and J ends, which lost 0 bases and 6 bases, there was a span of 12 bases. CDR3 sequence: CASSVVGKGSEAFF. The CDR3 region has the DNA TGTGCCAGCAGCGTAGTTGGCAAAGGATCTGAAGCTTTCTTT.

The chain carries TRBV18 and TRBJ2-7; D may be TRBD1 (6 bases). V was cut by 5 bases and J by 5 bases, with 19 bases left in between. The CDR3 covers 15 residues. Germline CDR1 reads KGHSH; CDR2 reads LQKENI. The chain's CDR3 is CASSTINRVRDEQYF. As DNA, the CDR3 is TGTGCCAGCTCAACCATAAACAGGGTACGGGACGAGCAGTACTTC.

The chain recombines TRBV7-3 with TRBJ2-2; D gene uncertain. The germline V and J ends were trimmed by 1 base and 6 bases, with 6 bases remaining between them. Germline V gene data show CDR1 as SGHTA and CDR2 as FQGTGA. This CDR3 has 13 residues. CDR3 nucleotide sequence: TGTGCCAGCAGCTTAATCCAGGCCGGGGAGCTGTTTTTT. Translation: CASSLIQAGELFF.

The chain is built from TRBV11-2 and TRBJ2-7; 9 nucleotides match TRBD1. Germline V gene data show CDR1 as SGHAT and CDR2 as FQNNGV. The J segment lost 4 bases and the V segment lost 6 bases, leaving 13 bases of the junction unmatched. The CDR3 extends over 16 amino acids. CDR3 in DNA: TGTGCCAGCAGGCCCGTTAAAGGACAGGGGATTTACGAGCAGTACTTC. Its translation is CASRPVKGQGIYEQYF.

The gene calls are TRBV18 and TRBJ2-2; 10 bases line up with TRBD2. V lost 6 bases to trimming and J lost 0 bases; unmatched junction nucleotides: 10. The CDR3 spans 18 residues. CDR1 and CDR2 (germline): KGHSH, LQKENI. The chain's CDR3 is CASSPRTSGAANTGELFF. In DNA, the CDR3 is TGTGCCAGCTCCCCAAGGACTAGCGGCGCAGCGAACACCGGGGAGCTGTTTTTT.

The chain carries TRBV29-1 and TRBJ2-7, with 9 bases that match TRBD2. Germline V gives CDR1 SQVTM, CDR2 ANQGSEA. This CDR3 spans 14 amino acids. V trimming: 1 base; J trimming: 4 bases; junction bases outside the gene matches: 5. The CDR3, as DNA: TGCAGCGTTGAAGTAGATAGCGGGAGTTACGAGCAGTACTTC. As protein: CSVEVDSGSYEQYF.

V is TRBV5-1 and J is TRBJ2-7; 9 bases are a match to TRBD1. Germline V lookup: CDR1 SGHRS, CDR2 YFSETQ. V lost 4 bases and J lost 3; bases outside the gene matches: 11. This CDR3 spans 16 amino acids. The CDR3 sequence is CASSPTKTGGLYEQYF. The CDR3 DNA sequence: TGCGCCAGCAGCCCCACCAAGACAGGGGGACTCTACGAGCAGTACTTC. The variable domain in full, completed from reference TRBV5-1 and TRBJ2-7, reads KAGVTQTPRYLIKTRGQQVTLSCSPISGHRSVSWYQQTPGQGLQFLFEYFSETQRNKGNFPGRFSGRQFSNSRSEMNVSTLELGDSALYLCASSPTKTGGLYEQYFGPGTRLTVT.

The CDR3 region has the DNA TGCGCCAGCAGCCCCAGGGGTCGGCCGGGTAACGATGAGCAGTTCTTC. This encodes CASSPRGRPGNDEQFF. This chain connects TRBV5-1 to TRBJ2-1; D is perhaps TRBD1 (6 bases). Germline V gene sequence: CDR1 SGHRS, CDR2 YFSETQ. The V gene lost 4 bases and the J gene lost 8 bases, with 22 bases spanning the gap. CDR3 length equals 16 residues.